This entry features one TCR beta chain sequence. This sample was included in a study of technical replicates of blood from a few donors. Measured with immunoSEQ multiplex PCR; TCRdb has only the in-frame clones, and not every one. The repertoire includes about 81,000 clones, about 81% of them detected once, and around 3.9% sits in the top ten. This receptor was identified in a human donor in good health. Some clones in this sample may be carry-over from other donors' samples. Specimen: PBMCs.

CDR3 nucleotide sequence: TGTGCCAGTAGTACCCTCGAGCCCACTGAAGCTTTCTTT. This sequence encodes CASSTLEPTEAFF. This chain connects TRBV19 to TRBJ1-1; D gene unclear. Per the germline V gene, CDR1 is LNHDA and CDR2 is SQIVND (reference sequence). V lost 4 bases and J 4 bases, leaving 10 bases between the germline ends. The CDR3 length is 13 residues.